This T cell receptor (beta chain) was recorded in a study of shared clonotypes between healthy human individuals. The donors, healthy adults who were HIV-negative, had experienced no recent acute infections or vaccinations. The donors, all of them Caucasian adults, lived in Nashville, Tennessee. Study-wide results and caveats: The sampled material consisted only of blood, and tissue repertoires are likely to differ.

Concerning this clone itself: No antigen is known for it.

Splitting of each subset's genomic DNA was done evenly across several immunoSEQ plates. Libraries were prepared by immunoSEQ multiplex PCR; TCRdb keeps only in-frame clonotypes and omits some of them. Altogether fewer than 550,000 clones are present, roughly 79% being singletons, with the ten largest covering approximately 12%. The germline gives CDR1 LNHDA, CDR2 SQIVND (reference sequence). This CDR3 is built from 13 residues. V was clipped by 6 bases and J by 10 bases, with 17 bases between them. This sequence joins TRBV19 and TRBJ2-3; tentative D call: TRBD2 (6 bases). The sequence was collected from a woman aged 35 to 49 in good health. Some clones in this sample may be carry-over from other donors' samples. Sample: PBMCs. CDR3: CASRSPGVAAQYF. The DNA of the CDR3 is TGTGCCAGTAGATCCCCGGGGGTGGCGGCGCAGTATTTT.